The 3 T cell receptor beta chains below all came from one sample that was sequenced in a study of CD8+ T cells in alopecia areata. Isolated RNA was reverse transcribed into cDNA used as the sequencing template. TCRdb keeps only in-frame clones here, not all; method: immunoSEQ multiplex PCR. The sample records about 110,000 clones, under 65% being singletons. The sample consisted of NKG2D-low CD8+ T cells sorted from blood. All receptors come from a human donor with alopecia areata.

The chain joins TRBV30 to TRBJ1-1; D gene ambiguous. CDR3 length: 11 residues. The ends were cut back, 5 bases at V and 2 bases at J, with 6 bases in the middle. From germline, CDR1 is GTSNPN and CDR2 SVGIG (reference sequence). This chain's CDR3 is CAWGRNTEAFF. The CDR3 DNA sequence: TGTGCCTGGGGACGAAACACTGAAGCTTTCTTT.

The chain has TRBV29-1 and TRBJ1-2, with TRBD1 identical over 8 bases. CDR1 is SQVTM, CDR2 ANQGSEA, per germline. The CDR3 is 14 amino acids. V lost 0 bases and J lost 0; bases outside the gene matches: 0. The CDR3 loop is CSVEEQGANYGYTF. In DNA form, the CDR3 reads TGCAGCGTTGAAGAACAGGGGGCTAACTATGGCTACACCTTC.

This clone showed up just a few times. The rearrangement joins TRBV7-3 to TRBJ2-7; a weak D match, TRBD2 (7 bases). In germline, CDR1 is SGHTA, CDR2 FQGTGA. The CDR3 extends over 15 amino acids. Between the trimmed V and J ends, which lost 3 bases and 2 bases, there was a span of 14 bases. CDR3 loop: CASSFSAGAPYEQYF. CDR3 nucleotides: TGTGCCAGCAGCTTTTCCGCGGGGGCGCCCTACGAGCAGTACTTC. Complete variable domain (other parts from reference TRBV7-3 and TRBJ2-7): GAGVSQTPSNKVTEKGKYVELRCDPISGHTALYWYRQSLGQGPEFLIYFQGTGAADDSGLPNDRFFAVRPEGSVSTLKIQRTERGDSAVYLCASSFSAGAPYEQYFGPGTRLTVT.